Included here is one T cell receptor (beta chain) sequence, with context. No antigen is known for it. The sample belongs to a study of OX40 agonist ivuxolimab in advanced cancers. Using immunoSEQ multiplex PCR, the repertoire was profiled, and TCRdb retains in-frame clones only, with some absent. This sample yields approximately 91,000 clones, of which 80% to 90% are seen a single time; around 2% belongs to the top ten. Broader study findings: The 0.1-3.0 mg/kg partial responders had among the lowest clonal expansion. In the expanded peripheral T cells, antigen specificity was never determined. The CD4+ and CD8+ T cells in the blood had expanded clonally by week 6 at 0.1 to 3.0 mg/kg.

The ends were cut back, 3 bases at V and 10 bases at J, with 12 bases in the middle. From germline, CDR1 is DFQATT and CDR2 SNEGSKA (reference sequence). This CDR3 is built from 11 residues. The sequence was obtained from an adult with an advanced solid tumor such as melanoma, head and neck, liver or kidney cancer. The material sequenced was CD4+ or CD8+ T cells sorted from blood, taken in a trial of the OX40 agonist ivuxolimab. The chain uses TRBV20-1 and TRBJ1-1; D might be TRBD1 (6 bases). The CDR3 loop is CSARGGRGAFF. CDR3 bases: TGCAGTGCTAGGGGGGGGCGCGGAGCTTTCTTT.